This TCR beta chain was obtained from a study of blood T cell repertoires in COVID-19. This clone was observed once. Germline assignment: CDR1 SGHRS and CDR2 YFSETQ. V was trimmed by 4 bases and J by 0 bases, leaving 10 bases between them. CDR3 size: 15 residues. Original processing methods: Estimation of nucleated cell counts relied on the amplification of reference gene primers. Libraries were prepared by immunoSEQ multiplex PCR; TCRdb keeps only in-frame clonotypes and omits some of them. For V, J and clone size, that table is used; D and trimming come from the DNA. The profile covers roughly 130,000 clones, with around 85% appearing a single time and about 15% taken by the ten largest.

The receptor was derived from a woman aged 50 to 65 with acute or convalescent COVID-19. The chain uses TRBV5-1 and TRBJ1-4; a possible D gene is TRBD1 (5 bases). Input material: peripheral blood. Here the CDR3 reads CASSVQGTTNEKLFF. Written as DNA, the CDR3 is TGCGCCAGCAGCGTTCAGGGTACAACTAATGAAAAACTGTTTTTT.